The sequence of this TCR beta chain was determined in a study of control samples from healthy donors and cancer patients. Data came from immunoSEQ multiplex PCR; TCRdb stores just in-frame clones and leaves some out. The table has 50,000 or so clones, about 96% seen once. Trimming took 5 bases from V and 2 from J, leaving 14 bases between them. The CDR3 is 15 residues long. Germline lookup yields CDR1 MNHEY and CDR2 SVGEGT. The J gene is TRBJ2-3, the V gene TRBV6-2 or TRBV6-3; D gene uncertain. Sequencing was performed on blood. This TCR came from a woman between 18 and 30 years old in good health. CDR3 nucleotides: TGTGCCAGCAGTCTGTCCTACCCCTCCACAGATACGCAGTATTTT. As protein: CASSLSYPSTDTQYF.